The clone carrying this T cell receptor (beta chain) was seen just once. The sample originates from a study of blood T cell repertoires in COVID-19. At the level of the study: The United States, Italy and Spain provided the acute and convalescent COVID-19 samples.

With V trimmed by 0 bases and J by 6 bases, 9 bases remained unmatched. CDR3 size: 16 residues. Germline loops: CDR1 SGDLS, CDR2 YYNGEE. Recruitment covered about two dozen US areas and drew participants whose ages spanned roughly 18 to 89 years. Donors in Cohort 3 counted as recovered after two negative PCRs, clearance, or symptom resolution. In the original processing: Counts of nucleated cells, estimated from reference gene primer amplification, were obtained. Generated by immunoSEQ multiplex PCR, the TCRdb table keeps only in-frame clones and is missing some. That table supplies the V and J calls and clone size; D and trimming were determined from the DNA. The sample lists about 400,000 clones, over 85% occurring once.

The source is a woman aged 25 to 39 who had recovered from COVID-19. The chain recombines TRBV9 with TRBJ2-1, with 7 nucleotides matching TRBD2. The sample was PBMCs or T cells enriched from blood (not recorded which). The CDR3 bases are TGTGCCAGCAGCGTAGTTTGGAGCGGGACGGGCAATGAGCAGTTCTTC. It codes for CASSVVWSGTGNEQFF.